A single sample gave rise to the 5 T cell receptor beta chains below, sequenced in a study of CD8 T cells in Susac syndrome. Reverse transcription of roughly 0.5 to 1 ug RNA was performed with random hexamers. TCRdb analysed the immunoSEQ multiplex PCR reads with MiXCR anew, one entry per CDR3 protein. The sample includes 70,000 or so distinct CDR3 sequences, just under 95% seen only once; the top ten take roughly 0.24%. The sample consisted of CD8+ T cells from PBMCs. Source of these receptors: a human donor in good health.

This clonotype has a single count. V gene TRBV7-2 combines with J gene TRBJ2-3; 8 positions match TRBD2. Germline V gene sequence: CDR1 SGHTA, CDR2 FQGNSA. This CDR3 spans 16 amino acids. Germline trimming cut 0 bases from V and 2 bases from J; bases unmatched to any gene: 4. CDR3 bases: TGTGCCAGCAGCTTAGCGGCGGGGGGAACCACAGATACGCAGTATTTT. It translates to CASSLAAGGTTDTQYF.

The rearrangement joins TRBV9 to TRBJ2-3; the D gene is possibly TRBD2 (7 bases). Germline V gene data show CDR1 as SGDLS and CDR2 as YYNGEE. V gave up 3 bases and J gave up 4 bases, with 12 bases separating them. CDR3 size: 14 residues. DNA for the CDR3: TGTGCCAGCAGCGAGGGGGGGACCCCAGATACGCAGTATTTT. It encodes CASSEGGTPDTQYF.

The chain employs TRBV6-2 or TRBV6-3 and TRBJ2-5; D possibly corresponds to TRBD1 (5 bases). CDR1 MNHEY and CDR2 SVGEGT come from the germline V gene. The V end was cut by 8 bases, the J end by 3 bases, with 16 bases between. The CDR3 is made up of 14 amino acids. The CDR3 DNA reads as TGTGCCAGCCCTCAGGGTGGGCGAGAAGAGACCCAGTACTTC. Translation gives CASPQGGREETQYF.

The chain links TRBV7-9 to TRBJ2-7; D call uncertain. The CDR3 sequence is 13 residues long. V was trimmed by 5 bases and J by 2 bases, leaving 10 bases between them. Germline V gene lookup returns CDR1 SEHNR and CDR2 FQNEAQ (reference sequence). CDR3 in DNA: TGTGCCAGCAGCCTAAGTCCGACCTACGAGCAGTACGTC. This codes for CASSLSPTYEQYV.

The chain has TRBV7-3 and TRBJ2-2; no firm D call. This CDR3 is 13 amino acids long. Germline V gene lookup returns CDR1 SGHTA and CDR2 FQGTGA. Deletions cut 5 bases from V and 4 bases from J, with 8 bases between. The CDR3 bases are TGTGCCAGCAGCCCCGATGGCACCGGGGAGCTGTTTTTT. This translates into CASSPDGTGELFF.